Listed here are 27 T cell receptor beta chains from one sample, sequenced in a study of identical twins. MiXCR, run by TCRdb on the 5' RACE reads, gives a single entry per CDR3 protein. The sample lists approximately 500,000 distinct CDR3 sequences; approximately 24% were seen once. Another study also made use of these data, one on T cells expressing NK-cell markers.

The sequenced sample was CD4+ T cells sorted from blood. These receptors were obtained from a woman aged 18-30 years in good health.

The chain has TRBV5-5 and TRBJ2-3; 7 bases match TRBD1. The germline gives CDR1 SGHKS, CDR2 YYEKEE (reference sequence). V gave up 2 bases and J gave up 4 bases; unmatched junction bases: 7. This CDR3 is 15 amino acids long. The CDR3 DNA reads TGTGCCAGCAGCTTAAGACAGGGTGGGGCAGATACGCAGTATTTT. Its protein product is CASSLRQGGADTQYF.

The V gene is TRBV19, the J gene TRBJ2-1, with D possibly TRBD1 on 9 matching bases. V was shortened by 6 bases and J by 4 bases, with 16 bases between the two germline ends. Germline V gene lookup returns CDR1 LNHDA and CDR2 SQIVND (reference sequence). The CDR3 has 15 amino acids. CDR3 DNA: TGTGCCAGTAGGGGCGGGGGGACAGGGTACAATGAGCAGTTCTTC. This codes for CASRGGGTGYNEQFF.

V is TRBV7-2 and J is TRBJ2-1; TRBD2 agrees at 7 bases. The germline CDR1 and CDR2 sequences are SGHTA and FQGNSA. This CDR3 region has 13 residues. Germline trimming cut 7 bases from V and 6 bases from J; bases unmatched to any gene: 6. The CDR3 DNA is TGTGCCAGCAACCGGGAGGTTCGCAATGAGCAGTTCTTC. Protein sequence: CASNREVRNEQFF.

This clonotype has only a few counts. CDR3 loop: CASSESVQETQYF. The CDR3 nucleotides read TGCGCCAGCAGTGAGTCCGTCCAAGAGACCCAGTACTTC. The chain couples TRBV10-1 to TRBJ2-5, with D unresolved. The V and J ends lost 0 bases and 1 base respectively, with 3 bases between them. This CDR3 spans 13 amino acids. Germline CDR1 and CDR2: WNHNN and SYGVQD (reference sequence).

The rearrangement uses TRBV19 and TRBJ2-6, with D unresolved. In germline, CDR1 is LNHDA, CDR2 SQIVND (reference sequence). The CDR3 sequence is 14 residues long. Between the trimmed V and J ends, which lost 5 bases and 2 bases, there was a span of 7 bases. The CDR3 DNA follows: TGTGCCAGTAGTCTTAGGACTGGGGCCAACGTCCTGACTTTC. As protein: CASSLRTGANVLTF.

The chain recombines TRBV7-9 with TRBJ2-7, with no clear D. The CDR3 sequence is 12 residues long. V gave up 6 bases and J gave up 6 bases, with 12 bases separating them. The V gene's germline CDR1 is SEHNR and CDR2 FQNEAQ (reference sequence). CDR3 residues: CASSPRDGEQYF. The CDR3 region has the DNA TGTGCCAGCAGTCCTAGAGACGGCGAGCAGTACTTC.

This rearrangement joins TRBV6-5 to TRBJ2-2; D is undetermined. From germline, CDR1 is MNHEY and CDR2 SVGAGI. CDR3 size: 12 residues. V lost 0 bases and J 7 bases, leaving 3 bases between the germline ends. CDR3 DNA sequence: TGTGCCAGCAGTTACTCGGTCGGGGAGCTGTTTTTT. Translation gives CASSYSVGELFF.

This chain joins TRBV5-1 and TRBJ1-2, with 8 bases lining up with TRBD1. The CDR3 runs 13 residues. CDR1 and CDR2 (germline): SGHRS, YFSETQ. Trimming removed 0 bases from V and 6 bases from J; junction bases left unmatched: 1. The CDR3: CASSLGQGNGYTF. CDR3 in DNA: TGCGCCAGCAGCTTGGGACAGGGGAATGGCTACACCTTC.

This clonotype occurred a few times. The V call is TRBV2, the J call TRBJ2-2; TRBD2 agrees at 15 bases. Germline CDR1 and CDR2: SNHLY and FYNNEI. The CDR3 consists of 15 residues. Germline trimming cut 9 bases from V and 4 bases from J; bases unmatched to any gene: 3. This chain's CDR3 is CARGLAGGITGELFF. CDR3 in DNA: TGTGCCAGGGGACTAGCGGGAGGAATCACCGGGGAGCTGTTTTTT.

The chain has TRBV7-6 and TRBJ2-4, with a weak D call TRBD2 (6 bases). This CDR3 comprises 17 residues. Trimming shortened V by 2 bases and J by 8 bases, and 22 bases separated the two germline ends. CDR1 SGHVS and CDR2 FNYEAQ come from the germline V gene. The CDR3 sequence is CASSLIDLGSGSDIQYF. Written as DNA, the CDR3 is TGTGCCAGCAGCTTAATAGATTTGGGGTCCGGGAGTGACATTCAGTACTTC.

The chain has TRBV9 and TRBJ2-2; D gene uncertain. Germline CDR1 reads SGDLS; CDR2 reads YYNGEE. The CDR3 spans 11 residues. V shed 3 bases and J shed 6 bases, with 3 bases lying between them. The CDR3 reads CASSAPGELFF. The CDR3 nucleotides read TGTGCCAGCAGCGCCCCCGGGGAGCTGTTTTTT.

This clonotype has only a few counts. The rearrangement links TRBV7-2 to TRBJ1-3; D remains unclear. Looked up from germline, CDR1 is SGHTA and CDR2 is FQGNSA. V was pared by 5 bases and J by 0 bases, with 14 bases between. The CDR3 sequence is 16 residues long. CDR3 nucleotide sequence: TGTGCCAGCAGCATACTGACATCCTTCTCTGGAAACACCATATATTTT. Translating it yields CASSILTSFSGNTIYF.

This clonotype was seen at least ten times. The rearrangement links TRBV5-6 to TRBJ2-1; no clear D gene. Trimming cost V 0 bases and J 9 bases, with 10 bases left between them. The CDR3 length is 13 residues. The germline V gene encodes CDR1 SGHDT and CDR2 YYEEEE. CDR3 loop: CASSLGSGGEQFF. The CDR3 coding sequence is TGTGCCAGCAGCTTGGGGTCGGGTGGTGAGCAGTTCTTC.

This clonotype was counted only a few times. The genes are TRBV6-5 and TRBJ1-2; no firm D call. Trimming took 4 bases from V and 8 from J, leaving 14 bases between them. From germline, CDR1 is MNHEY and CDR2 SVGAGI. The CDR3 sequence is 13 residues long. The CDR3 DNA reads as TGTGCCAGCAGTTCTTTCGTTTTTAAGGGCTACACCTTC. Translated, it gives CASSSFVFKGYTF.

The chain carries TRBV30 and TRBJ2-3, with D uncertain. Per the germline V gene, CDR1 is GTSNPN and CDR2 is SVGIG (reference sequence). The V end lost 2 bases, the J end lost 5 bases, and 11 bases lay between the germline ends. This CDR3 spans 13 amino acids. The CDR3 spells CAWSTRSEDTQYF. The DNA of the CDR3 is TGTGCCTGGAGTACTCGGAGCGAAGATACGCAGTATTTT.

The chain carries TRBV7-6 and TRBJ2-2; D call uncertain. CDR1 SGHVS and CDR2 FNYEAQ come from the germline V gene. The V and J ends lost 5 bases and 6 bases respectively, with 10 bases between them. This CDR3 comprises 13 residues. CDR3 in amino acids: CASSVVRPGELFF. The CDR3 nucleotides are TGTGCCAGCAGCGTTGTGCGTCCCGGGGAGCTGTTTTTT.

The table lists this clonotype with a few counts. The V gene is TRBV20-1, the J gene TRBJ1-5; 8 bases match TRBD1. Germline-derived CDR1 and CDR2 are DFQATT and SNEGSKA (reference sequence). The CDR3 consists of 15 residues. V dropped 0 bases and J dropped 1; count of bases not matched to a gene: 2. The CDR3 DNA reads as TGCAGTGCTAGAGAGAACAGGGGGAGCAATCAGCCCCAGCATTTT. Its translation is CSARENRGSNQPQHF.

This clonotype was seen more than once but under ten times. The rearrangement joins TRBV6-6 to TRBJ2-3, with D possibly TRBD2 on 6 matching bases. Trimming took 8 bases from V and 1 from J, leaving 10 bases between them. The CDR3 totals 13 residues. Germline V lookup: CDR1 MNHNY, CDR2 SVGAGI (reference sequence). CDR3 sequence (DNA): TGTGCCAGCGAGGGACTTCGCACAGATACGCAGTATTTT. Translated: CASEGLRTDTQYF.

This clonotype has a handful of counts. The chain uses TRBV7-9 and TRBJ2-3; 7 bases map to TRBD1. Germline lookup yields CDR1 SEHNR and CDR2 FQNEAQ (reference sequence). The CDR3 extends over 14 amino acids. V trimming: 3 bases; J trimming: 2 bases; junction bases outside the gene matches: 2. As DNA, the CDR3 is TGTGCCAGCAGCTTCACAGGGGACACAGATACGCAGTATTTT. As protein: CASSFTGDTDTQYF.

V gene TRBV20-1 combines with J gene TRBJ2-6, with a weak D call TRBD1 (5 bases). The CDR3 spans 14 residues. Trimming stripped 6 bases from V and 8 bases from J, with 17 bases between. Germline lookup yields CDR1 DFQATT and CDR2 SNEGSKA (reference sequence). CDR3 amino acids: CSAAARAGTNVLTF. The CDR3 coding sequence is TGCAGTGCCGCCGCGAGAGCAGGGACCAACGTCCTGACTTTC.

The chain recombines TRBV5-6 with TRBJ2-4; D remains ambiguous. CDR1 SGHDT and CDR2 YYEEEE come from the germline V gene. This CDR3 has 17 residues. Trimming took 0 bases from V and 0 from J, leaving 13 bases between them. The CDR3 is CASSLALVAQAKNIQYF. The DNA of the CDR3 is TGTGCCAGCAGCTTGGCCCTGGTAGCCCAAGCCAAAAACATTCAGTACTTC.

This rearrangement joins TRBV7-6 to TRBJ2-3; 13 nucleotides agree with TRBD2. V lost 2 bases, J lost 5 bases, and 7 bases stayed unmatched. The CDR3 contains 17 residues. Per germline, CDR1 SGHVS and CDR2 FNYEAQ. CDR3 sequence: CASSLPTSGRAGDTQYF. CDR3 coding DNA: TGTGCCAGCAGCTTACCCACTAGCGGGAGGGCCGGAGATACGCAGTATTTT.

The J gene is TRBJ1-1, the V gene TRBV29-1; no clear D gene. There are 12 residues in the CDR3. Trimming stripped 7 bases from V and 3 bases from J, with 12 bases between. Germline V gene data show CDR1 as SQVTM and CDR2 as ANQGSEA. CDR3 protein: CSARPSDTEAFF. The CDR3 DNA sequence: TGCAGCGCCCGGCCTAGTGACACTGAAGCTTTCTTT.

The chain recombines TRBV10-2 with TRBJ2-7, with a weak D call TRBD1 (6 bases). There are 14 residues in the CDR3. Per the germline V gene, CDR1 is WSHSY and CDR2 is SAAADI. Trimming left V 5 bases short and J 2 bases short, with 13 bases between. The CDR3 spells CASSPGRTAYEQYF. Here the CDR3 DNA reads TGCGCCAGCAGTCCGGGACGGACAGCCTACGAGCAGTACTTC.

The V call is TRBV12-3 or TRBV12-4, the J call TRBJ2-3, with TRBD2 as a possible D gene (6 bases). The CDR3 consists of 15 residues. The ends were cut back, 6 bases at V and 2 bases at J, with 15 bases in the middle. This CDR3 is CASSSPEGFTDTQYF. CDR3 bases: TGTGCCAGCAGCTCCCCGGAGGGATTCACAGATACGCAGTATTTT.

CDR3 DNA: TGCGCCAGCAGCCAAGTTAGCAGGGCCTACAATGAGCAGTTCTTC. Its translation: CASSQVSRAYNEQFF. The chain has TRBV4-1 and TRBJ2-1; weak D call: TRBD1 (5 bases). Trimming pared 1 base from V and 2 bases from J, leaving 9 bases between. In germline, CDR1 is MGHRA, CDR2 YSYEKL. The CDR3 spans 15 residues.

The chain combines TRBV4-3 with TRBJ2-1, with D hard to call. The CDR3 is 15 amino acids. Per the germline V gene, CDR1 is LGHNA and CDR2 is YSLEER. The V and J ends lost 0 bases and 10 bases respectively, with 16 bases between them. The chain's CDR3 is CASSQDGQNSREQFF. DNA for the CDR3: TGCGCCAGCAGCCAAGATGGTCAGAATTCCAGGGAGCAGTTCTTC.